These 18 T cell receptor beta chains were sequenced from one sample in a study of blood T cell repertoires in COVID-19. The method was immunoSEQ multiplex PCR; TCRdb's version includes in-frame clones alone and lacks a portion of them. This table holds around 140,000 clones, approximately 81% found once. The sequencing sample was made of peripheral blood. These receptors were obtained from a human donor with acute or convalescent COVID-19. The donor label of this sample is uncertain.

This clone was found once. The J gene is TRBJ1-1, the V gene TRBV7-9; 8 positions match TRBD1. CDR1 and CDR2 from the germline V gene are SEHNR and FQNEAQ (reference sequence). The CDR3 runs to 15 residues. V lost 3 bases, J lost 2 bases, and 5 bases stayed unmatched. For the CDR3, the DNA is TGTGCCAGCAGCTTCCGACAGGGGCATAACACTGAAGCTTTCTTT. Its translation is CASSFRQGHNTEAFF.

V and J are TRBV19 and TRBJ2-7, with D perhaps matching TRBD2 (6 bases). The CDR3 has 11 amino acids. Per germline, CDR1 LNHDA and CDR2 SQIVND (reference sequence). Between the trimmed V and J ends, which lost 4 bases and 6 bases, there was a span of 7 bases. DNA for the CDR3: TGTGCCAGTAGTAACGGGGGCGAGCAGTACTTC. This sequence encodes CASSNGGEQYF.

The rearrangement joins TRBV27 to TRBJ1-4; a weak D match, TRBD1 (5 bases). This CDR3 has 15 amino acids. The germline V gene has CDR1 MNHEY and CDR2 SMNVEV (reference sequence). The ends were cut back, 5 bases at V and 8 bases at J, with 18 bases in the middle. The CDR3 DNA follows: TGTGCCAGCAGTGATAAGGGGAAGGTTGGGGAAAAACTGTTTTTT. Its translation is CASSDKGKVGEKLFF.

This chain uses TRBV4-3 with TRBJ2-7; 8 bases map to TRBD2. The V gene's germline CDR1 is LGHNA and CDR2 YSLEER. V was pared by 0 bases and J by 1 base, with 5 bases of the junction left unmatched. CDR3 length equals 16 residues. Here the CDR3 reads CASSQDAGLGSYEQYF. The CDR3 DNA reads TGCGCCAGCAGCCAAGATGCGGGACTAGGGTCCTACGAGCAGTACTTC.

The chain recombines TRBV7-3 with TRBJ2-1, with no clear D. Germline assignment: CDR1 SGHTA and CDR2 FQGTGA. The CDR3 is 14 residues long. Between the trimmed V and J ends, which lost 1 base and 5 bases, there was a span of 9 bases. The CDR3 DNA reads TGTGCCAGCAGCTTAAGTGGCGGAAACAATGAGCAGTTCTTC. This sequence encodes CASSLSGGNNEQFF.

A single count supports this clone. The rearrangement uses TRBV10-3 and TRBJ1-1; TRBD1 agrees at 8 bases. CDR1 is ENHRY and CDR2 is SYGVKD in the germline V gene. This CDR3 region has 16 residues. V was pared by 7 bases and J by 1 base, with 11 bases of the junction left unmatched. The CDR3 bases are TGTGCCATCAATGTGCAGGGGGCTGGTAGGAACACTGAAGCTTTCTTT. It translates to CAINVQGAGRNTEAFF.

This clone has just a few counts. This sequence joins TRBV30 and TRBJ1-3; D is perhaps TRBD1 (5 bases). The germline V and J ends were trimmed by 2 bases and 0 bases, with 11 bases remaining between them. The CDR3 is made up of 15 amino acids. Germline loops: CDR1 GTSNPN, CDR2 SVGIG (reference sequence). CDR3 sequence reads: CAWSRDSYSGNTIYF. For the CDR3, the DNA is TGTGCCTGGAGTAGGGACTCCTACTCTGGAAACACCATATATTTT.

Here the CDR3 DNA reads TGCGCCAGCAGGGAACGACAGGGGAGGAGCGGAAACACCATATATTTT. Translated, it gives CASRERQGRSGNTIYF. The rearrangement uses TRBV10-1 and TRBJ1-3, with 8 bases fitting TRBD1. Germline CDR1 reads WNHNN; CDR2 reads SYGVQD (reference sequence). This CDR3 has 16 amino acids. V was clipped by 6 bases and J by 4 bases; unmatched bases: 11.

CDR3 region: CASSHNRVSYNEQFF. CDR3 DNA: TGTGCCAGCAGTCACAACAGGGTTTCCTACAATGAGCAGTTCTTC. The rearrangement joins TRBV6-7 to TRBJ2-1; D possibly corresponds to TRBD1 (6 bases). TRBV6-7 counts as an open reading frame of uncertain function. Trimming pared 5 bases from V and 1 base from J, leaving 12 bases between. The CDR3 is 15 residues long.

This rearrangement joins TRBV24-1 to TRBJ2-1, with a possible D match to TRBD2 (5 bases). Germline assignment: CDR1 KGHDR and CDR2 SFDVKD. The CDR3 consists of 15 residues. The ends were cut back, 4 bases at V and 8 bases at J, with 17 bases in the middle. The CDR3 reads CATSDPGSRNHEQFF. The CDR3, as DNA: TGTGCCACCAGTGACCCTGGGAGTAGGAATCATGAGCAGTTCTTC.

Remarks on this clone: A junction end diverges from the germline sequence, so it may reflect a read error. The chain carries TRBV7-9 and TRBJ1-2; D gene unclear. CDR1 and CDR2 (germline): SEHNR, FQNEAQ (reference sequence). CDR3 length: 11 amino acids. The CDR3 sequence is CASSSTTPVAF. CDR3 coding DNA: TGTGCCAGCAGCTCAACGACTCCGGTCGCTTTC.

To note about this clone: The sample contains more than one DNA sequence encoding this CDR3. This rearrangement joins TRBV19 to TRBJ2-2; D possibly corresponds to TRBD2 (6 bases). The V gene lost 4 bases and the J gene lost 1 base, with 7 bases spanning the gap. CDR3 length: 14 residues. Per germline, CDR1 LNHDA and CDR2 SQIVND (reference sequence). Here the CDR3 DNA reads TGTGCCAGTAGTACCGGGGGGAACACCGGGGAGCTGTTTTTT. Translation gives CASSTGGNTGELFF.

The chain recombines TRBV2 with TRBJ2-3; 11 bases map to TRBD2. This CDR3 region has 16 residues. CDR1 is SNHLY, CDR2 FYNNEI, per germline. J lost 1 base, V lost 5 bases, and 5 bases had no gene match. The CDR3 sequence: CASSSGTSGRTDTQYF. The CDR3 nucleotides are TGTGCCAGCAGTTCAGGGACTAGCGGCCGCACAGATACGCAGTATTTT.

The rearrangement joins TRBV11-3 to TRBJ2-1, with 9 bases matching TRBD1. This CDR3 contains 14 residues. The junction had 2 bases not matched to a gene; V was cut back by 6 bases and J by 2 bases. Per the germline V gene, CDR1 is SGHNT and CDR2 is YENEEA. CDR3 sequence reads: CASSWTGAYNEQFF. In DNA form, the CDR3 reads TGTGCCAGCAGTTGGACAGGGGCCTACAATGAGCAGTTCTTC.

The genes are TRBV5-1 and TRBJ2-7, with 11 positions matching TRBD1. The germline gives CDR1 SGHRS, CDR2 YFSETQ. CDR3 size: 14 residues. V trimming: 4 bases; J trimming: 2 bases; junction bases outside the gene matches: 2. The CDR3 is CASSRGQGAYEQYF. The CDR3 bases are TGCGCCAGCAGCCGGGGACAGGGGGCCTACGAGCAGTACTTC. The whole variable domain, filled in from reference TRBV5-1 and TRBJ2-7, reads KAGVTQTPRYLIKTRGQQVTLSCSPISGHRSVSWYQQTPGQGLQFLFEYFSETQRNKGNFPGRFSGRQFSNSRSEMNVSTLELGDSALYLCASSRGQGAYEQYFGPGTRLTVT.

J is TRBJ1-3 and V is TRBV11-3; 9 bases align to TRBD1. The CDR3 has 15 residues. Germline V CDR1 and CDR2: SGHNT, YENEEA. J was trimmed by 3 bases and V by 4 bases; bases with no gene match: 4. In DNA form, the CDR3 reads TGTGCCAGCAGCTCGGGACAGGGAAATGGAAACACCATATATTTT. Protein: CASSSGQGNGNTIYF.

This clone appeared a single time. V is TRBV2 and J is TRBJ1-5; TRBD1 is a possible D gene (5 bases). The V and J ends lost 6 bases and 3 bases respectively, with 21 bases between them. The CDR3 is made up of 17 amino acids. Germline CDR1 reads SNHLY; CDR2 reads FYNNEI. The CDR3 reads CASRTTQGRVDNQPQHF. As DNA, the CDR3 is TGTGCCAGCAGGACAACCCAGGGCAGGGTGGACAATCAGCCCCAGCATTTT.

The V gene is TRBV19, the J gene TRBJ1-2; 10 positions agree with TRBD1. Germline loops: CDR1 LNHDA, CDR2 SQIVND (reference sequence). CDR3 length equals 15 residues. The junction had 5 bases not matched to a gene; V was cut back by 4 bases and J by 3 bases. The CDR3 here is CASSNRDRGDYGYTF. CDR3 in DNA: TGTGCCAGTAGTAACCGGGACAGGGGTGACTATGGCTACACCTTC.